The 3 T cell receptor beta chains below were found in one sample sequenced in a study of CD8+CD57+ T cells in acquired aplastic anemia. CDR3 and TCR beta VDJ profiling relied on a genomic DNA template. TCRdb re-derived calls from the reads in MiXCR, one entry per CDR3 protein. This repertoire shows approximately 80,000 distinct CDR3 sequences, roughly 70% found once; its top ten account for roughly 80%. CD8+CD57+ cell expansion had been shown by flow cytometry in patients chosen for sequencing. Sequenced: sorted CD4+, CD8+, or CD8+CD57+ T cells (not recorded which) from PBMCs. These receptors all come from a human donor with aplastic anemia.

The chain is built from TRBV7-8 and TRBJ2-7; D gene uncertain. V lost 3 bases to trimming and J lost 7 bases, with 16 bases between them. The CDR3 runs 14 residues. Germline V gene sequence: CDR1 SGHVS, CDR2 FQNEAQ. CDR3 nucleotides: TGTGCCAGCAGCTTGGGCACGGTCACGCGGGAGCAGTACTTC. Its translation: CASSLGTVTREQYF.

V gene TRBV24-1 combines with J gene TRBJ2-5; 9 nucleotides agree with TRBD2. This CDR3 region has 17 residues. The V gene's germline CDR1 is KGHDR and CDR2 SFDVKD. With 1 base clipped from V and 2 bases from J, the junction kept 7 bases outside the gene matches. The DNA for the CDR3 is TGTGCCACCAGTGATTTCTCGACTAGCGGATGGCAAGAGACCCAGTACTTC. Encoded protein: CATSDFSTSGWQETQYF.

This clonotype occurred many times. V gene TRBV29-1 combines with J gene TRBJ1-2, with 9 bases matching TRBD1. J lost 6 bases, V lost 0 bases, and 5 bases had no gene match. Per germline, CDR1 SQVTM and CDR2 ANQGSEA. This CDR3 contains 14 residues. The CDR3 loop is CSVEDPGTGNGYTF. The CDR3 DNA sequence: TGCAGCGTTGAAGACCCCGGGACAGGGAATGGCTACACCTTC.